This T cell receptor beta chain comes out of a study of T cells expressing NK-cell markers (dated by TCRdb to 2018 to 2020). Regarding the research as a whole: TCR beta-chain repertoires were profiled in sorted CD3+CD56+NKG2C+, CD3+CD56+NKG2C- and CD3+CD56-NKG2C+ T-cell subsets from roughly eight donors. Among the eight sequenced donors, only one was HCMV-seronegative, while the other seven were HCMV-seropositive. The eight sequenced donors were randomly selected healthy volunteers, three men and five women. Sequencing of the libraries produced 2 x 150 bp reads on Illumina HiSeq 2000/2500, MiSeq or NextSeq. The investigation overall reported the following: For 5 or 6 donors, the dominant CD3+CD56+NKG2C+ clonotypes were among the top 10 CD8+ clonotypes and accounted for about 1.0-7.5% of CD8+ T cells. It remained unclear whether the expanded NKG2C-expressing T cell clones were specific for HCMV antigens. Those dominant clonotypes were again the most abundant among CD3+CD56-NKG2C+ cells in a few donors, at about 28.3-65%.

On this clonotype: This receptor's antigen is unknown.

Sequencing took place on an Illumina HiSeq 2000. TCR beta cDNA libraries were made by 5'RACE template switching that added a universal primer site and unique molecular identifiers. cDNA synthesis was primed from the TCR beta constant segment and was followed by two successive PCR amplification steps. In the original analysis: MIGEC was used to demultiplex reads and group the reads by UMI, and MiTCR was used to assemble and quantify clonotypes. Only TCR cDNA sequences supported by at least two reads were kept to exclude erroneous sequences. The tcR package was used for downstream repertoire analysis, and clonotypes were matched between fractions using CDR3 nucleotide sequence together with V segment. Antigen specificity was annotated against VDJdb with VDJmatch, allowing one amino acid substitution in CDR3. TCRdb reprocessed the reads and lists each CDR3 protein sequence as a single entry, with no DNA. The authors' filters were not applied to this entry. The sample table records about 260,000 distinct CDR3 sequences. The top ten clones comprise more than 3.5% of the sample.

HCMV serostatus was determined by detecting HCMV-specific IgG in serum with a commercial ELISA kit. Peripheral blood mononuclear cells were isolated from blood by Ficoll density gradient centrifugation. Based on the germline V gene, the CDR1 and CDR2 sequences are SGHTA and FQGNSA. There are 15 amino acids in the CDR3, from cysteine to phenylalanine inclusive. DNA for this receptor is not on file. Sequencing used blood T cells: a sorted CD56 or NKG2C T cell subset, CD4+ or CD8+ T cells, or bulk PBMC T cells (not recorded which). The TCR sequence derives from a woman aged 18-69 years in good health. This chain is built from TRBV7-2 and TRBJ2-3. The encoded CDR3 is CASSLDAVSTDTQYF.